This TCR beta chain came from a study of OX40 agonist ivuxolimab in advanced cancers. Looking at the study overall: The patients got ivuxolimab, which is an agonistic anti-OX40 (CD134) antibody. Ivuxolimab doses were 0.01, 0.1, 0.3, 1.5, 3 or 10 mg/kg every 2 weeks.

The method was immunoSEQ multiplex PCR; TCRdb's version includes in-frame clones alone and lacks a portion of them. The table records fewer than 55,000 clones, under 90% of them present only once. From germline, CDR1 is SGDLS and CDR2 YYNGEE. V was trimmed by 0 bases and J by 4 bases, leaving 4 bases between them. CDR3 length equals 13 residues. The receptor comes from an adult with an advanced solid tumor such as melanoma, head and neck, liver or kidney cancer. Here the sequenced sample was CD4+ or CD8+ T cells sorted from blood, taken in a trial of the OX40 agonist ivuxolimab. The chain employs TRBV9 and TRBJ2-2; D remains ambiguous. DNA for the CDR3: TGTGCCAGCAGCGTAGGTCTCACCGGGGAGCTGTTTTTT. Translating gives CASSVGLTGELFF.